The source of this T cell receptor beta chain is a study of human T cells and chemical hapten exposure. Germline V lookup: CDR1 MNHEY, CDR2 SVGAGI. The CDR3 is made up of 14 amino acids. V lost 4 bases and J 0 bases, leaving 9 bases between the germline ends. Time point defined: patch test 1, 2 weeks after DPC sensitization. The treatment here: therapeutic diphenylcyclopropenone sensitization with weekly scalp DPC. Samples of blood were obtained prior to the application of each patch test. Study-wide results and caveats: There were significantly more large CDR3 similarity clusters among expanded TCRs than among controls. Following DPC sensitization, TCRs present above 1 in 1000 frequency showed no change.

In this sample, this clonotype turned up a few times. Its target is not known. TCRdb independently ran MiXCR on the RACE reads; one entry per CDR3 protein. The sample lists roughly 80,000 distinct CDR3 sequences; around 11% were seen once. The sequence was collected from a woman aged 45 to 65 with alopecia areata. Some clones in this sample may be carry-over from other donors' samples. The sequences come from whole blood, collected in connection with sensitization to the hapten diphenylcyclopropenone (DPC). V usage is TRBV6-5 and J usage is TRBJ1-1; D unresolved. As DNA, the CDR3 is TGTGCCAGCAGTTCCTTGAGCGTGAACACTGAAGCTTTCTTT. Protein product: CASSSLSVNTEAFF.